Here is one TCR beta chain with its context. Its target antigen remains unknown. The sample holds no much larger clone one base away, and base qualities are not on file. Inclusive of the bounding cysteine and phenylalanine, the CDR3 is 14 residues long. Just CDR3 DNA is preserved here, 42 bases in frame from base 1. Via the germline V gene (reference sequence), CDR1 is SEHNR and CDR2 FQNEAQ. V sheds 1 base and J sheds 7 bases, leaving 13 bases between their ends. This entry comes from a study of blood T cell repertoires in COVID-19 (dated by TCRdb to 2018 to 2021). Broadly, across the study: Samples covering the acute and convalescent phases of COVID-19 were provided by collaborators in the United States, Italy and Spain. The prospective study material was composed of cDNA or gDNA derived from T cells, B-cell-depleted T cells, or PBMCs. The dataset comprised deeply sampled blood TCRbeta repertoires from subjects exposed to, actively infected with, or recovered from COVID-19. The repertoires were made available in a free public database intended to serve as a resource for research on the immune response to SARS-CoV-2. Samples came from the ongoing ImmuneRACE study (first 160 participants) plus 1,254 subjects from 6 global collaborators. The sample metadata nearly always contained a de-identified subject ID, COVID-19 status, age in years and sex. Where available, HLA class I and class II types were obtained from metadata supplied by the sample provider rather than from assay-based typing.

Whole blood was collected in K2EDTA tubes by collaborating institutions according to the institutions' own protocols. For TCRbeta analysis, collaborators shipped samples as frozen whole blood, isolated PBMCs, or DNA extracted from either of those sample types. Broader findings and caveats from the paper: The amount of clinical and demographic metadata varied by source and participant and was provided uncurated.

The immunoSEQ Assay, a bias-controlled multiplex PCR, was used to amplify TCRbeta CDR3 regions from genomic DNA. As for how the authors treated the data: The number of nucleated cells in each sample was estimated by amplification of reference gene primers within the assay. Sequence reads were collapsed and filtered to measure the absolute abundance of every unique TCRbeta CDR3 rearrangement. For each sample, productive Simpson clonality was calculated by taking the square root of Simpson's diversity index across productive rearrangements. TCRdb holds this immuneACCESS table with in-frame rearrangements only. Some clones are missing; in checked studies, unresolved V genes explain under half, and the rest has no known cause. That table furnishes V, J and clone size, whereas the DNA furnished D and trimming. The sample table lists roughly 190,000 clones, more than 65% of them with a count of one. The ten largest clones capture roughly 3% of the sample.

This clonotype was obtained from a human donor with acute or convalescent COVID-19. The donor label of this sample is uncertain. Sequences were obtained from peripheral blood. Here the chain combines TRBV7-9 and TRBJ2-5; the best D guess is TRBD1, with 6 bases matching. Read as DNA, the sequence is TGTGCCAGCAGCTTAGAAGGGACAACGGGGACCCAGTACTTC. It codes for CASSLEGTTGTQYF.